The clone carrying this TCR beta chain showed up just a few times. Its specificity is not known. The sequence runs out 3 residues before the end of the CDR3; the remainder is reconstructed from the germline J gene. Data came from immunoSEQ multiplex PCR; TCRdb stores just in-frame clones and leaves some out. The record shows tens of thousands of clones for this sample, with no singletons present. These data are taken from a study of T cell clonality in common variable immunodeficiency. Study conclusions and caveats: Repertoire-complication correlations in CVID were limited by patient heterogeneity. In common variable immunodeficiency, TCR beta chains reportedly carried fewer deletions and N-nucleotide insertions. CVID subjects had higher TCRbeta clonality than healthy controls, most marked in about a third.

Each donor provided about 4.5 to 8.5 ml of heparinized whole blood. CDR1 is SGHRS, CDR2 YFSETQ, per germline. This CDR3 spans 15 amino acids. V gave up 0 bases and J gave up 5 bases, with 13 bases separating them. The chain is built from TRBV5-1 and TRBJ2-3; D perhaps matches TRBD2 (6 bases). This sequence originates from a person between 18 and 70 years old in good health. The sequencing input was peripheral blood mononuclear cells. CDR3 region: CASSLGGAGGDTQYF. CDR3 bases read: TGCGCCAGCAGCTTGGGTGGGGCCGGGGGAGATACG.